Below are 25 T cell receptor beta chains sequenced from a single sample in a study of blood T cells in healthy people across ages. For the second PCR, which ran for about 7 to 11 cycles, a sample-barcoded 5' primer and a J-beta primer mix were used. TCRdb recomputed calls from the 5' RACE reads with MiXCR, one row per CDR3 protein. The repertoire holds hundreds of thousands of distinct CDR3 sequences, 25% to 35% seen once, with 15% to 20% in the top ten. Sequenced input: blood. Receptor source: a woman aged 80 or over in good health.

This clonotype showed up just a few times. A single base separates this from a much larger clone, so it may be a read error. CDR3 DNA sequence: TGTGCCAGCTCACCAGAAGGGAATGAGCAGTACTTC. Encoded protein: CASSPEGNEQYF. The J gene is TRBJ2-7, the V gene TRBV18; no clear D. The ends were cut back, 2 bases at V and 7 bases at J, with 9 bases in the middle. Germline CDR1 is KGHSH and CDR2 is LQKENI. The CDR3 is made up of 12 amino acids.

This clonotype was seen at least ten times. The chain combines TRBV12-3 or TRBV12-4 with TRBJ2-6, with a tentative D call TRBD1 (5 bases). The CDR3 length is 17 residues. V was trimmed by 5 bases and J by 2 bases, leaving 16 bases between them. CDR3 sequence reads: CASSLSGLRAGANVLTF. The CDR3 region has the DNA TGTGCCAGCAGTCTCTCAGGGCTCCGGGCTGGGGCCAACGTCCTGACTTTC.

This clonotype was found many times. The chain's CDR3 is CASSFLGPADTQYF. CDR3 in DNA: TGTGCCAGCAGCTTCCTAGGGCCCGCAGATACGCAGTATTTT. The rearrangement links TRBV7-2 to TRBJ2-3; D is ambiguous. Trimming took 3 bases from V and 4 from J, leaving 11 bases between them. This CDR3 is built from 14 residues. The germline V gene encodes CDR1 SGHTA and CDR2 FQGNSA.

For this clonotype: One junction end disagrees with the germline gene, perhaps due to a read error. The chain has TRBV7-9 and TRBJ1-5; D is possibly TRBD1 (6 bases). This CDR3 comprises 15 residues. Germline V lookup: CDR1 SEHNR, CDR2 FQNEAQ (reference sequence). CDR3 in amino acids: CTSSLDSSGEQPQHF. CDR3 nucleotides: TGTACCAGCAGCTTAGATTCTTCAGGGGAACAGCCCCAGCATTTT.

This clonotype was seen at least ten times. V is TRBV28 and J is TRBJ2-7; 7 positions match TRBD2. Losses at the gene ends were 7 bases for V and 0 bases for J; bases not matched to a gene: 3. Germline lookup yields CDR1 MDHEN and CDR2 SYDVKM. This CDR3 spans 13 amino acids. The chain's CDR3 is CASNRDYSYEQYF. The CDR3, as DNA: TGTGCCAGCAACCGGGACTACTCCTACGAGCAGTACTTC.

V usage is TRBV2 and J usage is TRBJ1-2; 9 bases align to TRBD1. The V gene's germline CDR1 is SNHLY and CDR2 FYNNEI. The CDR3 runs to 15 residues. The V and J ends lost 7 bases and 3 bases, in that order; junction bases with no gene match: 9. CDR3 nucleotide sequence: TGTGCCAGCAAATTGGGACAGGGAGGGTACTATGGCTACACCTTC. This sequence encodes CASKLGQGGYYGYTF.

This clonotype has ten or more counts. This sequence joins TRBV7-2 and TRBJ1-6; D unclear. V dropped 5 bases and J dropped 0 bases, with 14 bases sitting between them. The CDR3 sequence is 17 residues long. Germline V gives CDR1 SGHTA, CDR2 FQGNSA. This CDR3 is CASSPLGHGSYNSPLHF. CDR3 nucleotides: TGTGCCAGCAGCCCCCTAGGCCATGGCTCCTATAATTCACCCCTCCACTTT.

This clonotype has at least ten counts. The CDR3 sequence: CSARKGGHEQFF. As DNA, the CDR3 is TGCAGTGCTAGAAAGGGGGGCCATGAGCAGTTCTTC. The chain is built from TRBV20-1 and TRBJ2-1; either TRBD1 or TRBD2 may fit D (6 bases each). CDR3 length: 12 amino acids. With 2 bases removed from V and 8 bases from J, the gap between germline ends came to 10 bases. Germline lookup yields CDR1 DFQATT and CDR2 SNEGSKA (reference sequence).

This chain uses TRBV20-1 with TRBJ1-2, with D uncertain. V lost 4 bases and J lost 5, with 11 bases in between. This CDR3 spans 12 amino acids. Germline loops: CDR1 DFQATT, CDR2 SNEGSKA (reference sequence). CDR3 sequence: CSAIEGIYGYTF. CDR3 nucleotides: TGCAGTGCTATCGAGGGAATTTATGGCTACACCTTC.

The J gene is TRBJ2-2, the V gene TRBV12-3 or TRBV12-4, with D hard to call. The V end was cut by 10 bases, the J end by 4 bases, with 13 bases between. This CDR3 spans 13 amino acids. The CDR3 protein is CAIVLETTGELFF. The DNA for the CDR3 is TGTGCCATCGTACTGGAAACCACCGGGGAGCTGTTTTTT.

This clonotype was detected many times. Sequence at one end of the junction differs from germline and may be a read error. The V gene is TRBV20-1, the J gene TRBJ2-2; D might be TRBD1 (6 bases). Germline values: CDR1 DFQATT, CDR2 SNEGSKA (reference sequence). The CDR3 runs to 13 residues. The DNA for the CDR3 is TGCAGTGCCAGAGGGGGGAACACCGGGGAGCTGTTTTTT. The encoded protein is CSARGGNTGELFF.

The V gene is TRBV12-3 or TRBV12-4, the J gene TRBJ1-2, with D possibly being TRBD1 (5 bases). V lost 6 bases and J 7 bases, leaving 15 bases between the germline ends. The CDR3 contains 13 residues. The CDR3 region is CASSQGPRGGYTF. The CDR3 DNA follows: TGTGCCAGCAGCCAGGGCCCCAGAGGTGGCTACACCTTC.

The table lists this clonotype with many counts. The rearrangement links TRBV7-2 to TRBJ2-7; 10 bases line up with TRBD1. The CDR3 has 15 amino acids. CDR1 is SGHTA and CDR2 is FQGNSA in the germline V gene. Trimming took 4 bases from V and 2 from J; bases not matched to a gene: 5. CDR3 sequence: CASSSWTGGAYEQYF. Written as DNA, the CDR3 is TGTGCCAGCAGCTCCTGGACAGGGGGGGCCTACGAGCAGTACTTC.

The chain links TRBV20-1 to TRBJ1-4; D is perhaps TRBD1 (5 bases). Germline values: CDR1 DFQATT, CDR2 SNEGSKA (reference sequence). This CDR3 contains 15 residues. V lost 0 bases and J 5 bases, leaving 13 bases between the germline ends. The CDR3 spells CSARDHRWGNEKLFF. CDR3 coding DNA: TGCAGTGCTAGAGATCATAGGTGGGGGAATGAAAAACTGTTTTTT.

This chain joins TRBV30 and TRBJ1-5; 8 bases map to TRBD1. This CDR3 comprises 16 residues. CDR1 is GTSNPN and CDR2 is SVGIG in the germline V gene (reference sequence). Trimming at V came to 0 bases and at J to 3 bases, leaving 7 bases not matched to a gene. Written as DNA, the CDR3 is TGTGCCTGGAGTGTACAGGGGGACGCGTACAATCAGCCCCAGCATTTT. It yields the protein CAWSVQGDAYNQPQHF.

This clonotype was recorded many times. The chain has TRBV7-2 and TRBJ1-5, with a possible D match to TRBD1 (5 bases). Deletions cut 1 base from V and 5 bases from J, with 6 bases between. The CDR3 sequence is 13 residues long. CDR1 is SGHTA and CDR2 is FQGNSA in the germline V gene. DNA of the CDR3: TGTGCCAGCAGCTTAGAGGGACATCAGCCCCAGCATTTT. This sequence encodes CASSLEGHQPQHF. The whole variable domain, filled in from reference TRBV7-2 and TRBJ1-5, reads GAGVSQSPSNKVTEKGKDVELRCDPISGHTALYWYRQSLGQGLEFLIYFQGNSAPDKSGLPSDRFSAERTGGSVSTLTIQRTQQEDSAVYLCASSLEGHQPQHFGDGTRLSIL.

For this clonotype: Because the CDR3 is missing its conserved closing phenylalanine or tryptophan, this is likely a read error. J is TRBJ2-3 and V is TRBV30, with 13 bases matching TRBD2. The CDR3 has 17 amino acids. The V gene's germline CDR1 is GTSNPN and CDR2 SVGIG (reference sequence). The V gene end was trimmed by 4 bases and the J gene end by 7 bases; junction bases not matched to a gene: 14. The CDR3: CAWTFTRTSGGRNTQYY. The CDR3 DNA sequence: TGTGCCTGGACTTTTACAAGGACTAGCGGGGGAAGAAATACGCAGTATTAT.

On this clonotype itself: Being one base from a much bigger clone, this may be a read error. The chain links TRBV3-1 to TRBJ2-6; perhaps TRBD2 as D (6 bases). The V gene lost 8 bases and the J gene lost 3 bases, with 8 bases spanning the gap. The CDR3 consists of 13 residues. CDR1 and CDR2 (germline): LGHDT, YNNKEL (reference sequence). Here the CDR3 DNA reads TGTGCCAGCTTGCGGGATGGGGCCAACGTCCTGACTTTC. This sequence encodes CASLRDGANVLTF.

V is TRBV5-1 and J is TRBJ1-4, with D unresolved. The CDR3 is 15 residues long. The ends were cut back, 0 bases at V and 8 bases at J, with 14 bases in the middle. Germline CDR1 reads SGHRS; CDR2 reads YFSETQ. CDR3 DNA sequence: TGCGCCAGCAGCTTGGGCAGGTCCGAGAGGGAAAAACTGTTTTTT. Protein sequence: CASSLGRSEREKLFF.

In its sample, this clonotype was seen a few times. This sequence is one base from a far larger clone and is likely a read error. This chain uses TRBV5-1 with TRBJ2-1, with 10 positions matching TRBD2. Trimming cost V 3 bases and J 7 bases; bases outside gene matches: 4. CDR3 size: 14 residues. Germline lookup yields CDR1 SGHRS and CDR2 YFSETQ. CDR3 sequence (DNA): TGCGCCAGCAGCTCTGAACTAGCGGGGAATGAGCAGTTCTTC. Translated: CASSSELAGNEQFF. The whole variable domain, remainder taken from reference TRBV5-1 and TRBJ2-1, is KAGVTQTPRYLIKTRGQQVTLSCSPISGHRSVSWYQQTPGQGLQFLFEYFSETQRNKGNFPGRFSGRQFSNSRSEMNVSTLELGDSALYLCASSSELAGNEQFFGPGTRLTVL.

This clonotype has at least ten counts. The chain joins TRBV20-1 to TRBJ1-1; D gene uncertain. Germline V lookup: CDR1 DFQATT, CDR2 SNEGSKA (reference sequence). The CDR3 is 13 amino acids. V lost 1 base and J lost 1, with 7 bases in between. CDR3: CSARVSENTEAFF. DNA of the CDR3: TGCAGTGCTAGAGTTAGTGAGAACACTGAAGCTTTCTTT.

The chain has TRBV27 and TRBJ2-5, with no clear D. Looked up from germline, CDR1 is MNHEY and CDR2 is SMNVEV (reference sequence). Trimming removed 2 bases at V and 5 bases at J, with 12 bases between. The CDR3 length is 14 residues. The CDR3 reads CASSLTFTSETQYF. CDR3 nucleotides: TGTGCCAGCAGTTTAACTTTCACTTCGGAGACCCAGTACTTC.

The V and J genes are TRBV6-6 and TRBJ2-3; 9 bases match TRBD2. Germline trimming cut 9 bases from V and 1 base from J; bases unmatched to any gene: 8. Germline-derived CDR1 and CDR2 are MNHNY and SVGAGI (reference sequence). The CDR3 spans 15 residues. The CDR3 spells CARSETSGRTDTQYF. CDR3 DNA sequence: TGTGCCAGGAGCGAGACTAGCGGTCGCACAGATACGCAGTATTTT.

The chain employs TRBV6-1 and TRBJ2-2; D call uncertain. Trimming took off 4 bases at V and 1 base at J, with 10 bases between the two ends. The CDR3 contains 15 residues. Germline V lookup: CDR1 MNHNS, CDR2 SASEGT. CDR3 residues: CASSVETMNTGELFF. In DNA form, the CDR3 reads TGTGCCAGCAGTGTCGAGACGATGAACACCGGGGAGCTGTTTTTT.

Ten or more counts support this clonotype. The DNA of the CDR3 is TGTGCCAGCAGTCCAAGCTTTATCACAGATACGCAGTATTTT. Its translation is CASSPSFITDTQYF. This chain links TRBV6-5 with TRBJ2-3, with D unresolved. Trimming removed 5 bases at V and 2 bases at J, with 11 bases between. In germline, CDR1 is MNHEY, CDR2 SVGAGI. This CDR3 has 14 residues.